The present T cell receptor (beta chain) was sequenced within a study of shared clonotypes between healthy human individuals. Study results and limitations: Sorted-subset sequencing was shown by rarefaction to be incomplete despite large depth.

With respect to this clone: Antigen: not known.

Repertoires were generated with immunoSEQ multiplex PCR, while TCRdb's copy carries only in-frame clones and drops some. The sample lists about 1 million clones; about 74% were seen once. V gave up 1 base and J gave up 0 bases; unmatched junction bases: 9. CDR1 and CDR2 (germline): GTSNPN, SVGIG (reference sequence). The CDR3 has 17 residues. The rearrangement joins TRBV30 to TRBJ1-1; TRBD1 matches 9 bases. The receptor comes from a man aged 18 to 29 in good health. What was sequenced was memory CD4+ T cells sorted from blood. Noted subset: CD45RA-negative fraction. As DNA, the CDR3 is TGTGCCTGGAGTGCCGACCGGGGACAGGGAATGAACACTGAAGCTTTCTTT. Amino acids: CAWSADRGQGMNTEAFF.